Listed here is a single TCR beta chain. The antigen is undetermined. The sample is drawn from a study of OX40 agonist ivuxolimab in advanced cancers. Study-wide results and limits: Partly responding patients at 0.1-3.0 mg/kg showed some of the smallest clonal expansion.

Only in-frame clones appear in the TCRdb table, and some are missing; sequencing was by immunoSEQ multiplex PCR. Of under 80,000 clones in the sample, 85% were seen once. Germline V gene sequence: CDR1 MGHDK, CDR2 SYGVNS. Trimming removed 4 bases from V and 3 bases from J; junction bases left unmatched: 3. CDR3 size: 14 residues. This sequence was found in an adult with an advanced solid tumor such as melanoma, head and neck, liver or kidney cancer. V and J are TRBV25-1 and TRBJ2-5; the match to TRBD2 covers 9 bases. Sequenced material: CD4+ or CD8+ T cells sorted from blood, taken in a trial of the OX40 agonist ivuxolimab. The CDR3 reads CASSAAGGKETQYF. The DNA for the CDR3 is TGTGCCAGCAGTGCGGCGGGGGGGAAAGAGACCCAGTACTTC.